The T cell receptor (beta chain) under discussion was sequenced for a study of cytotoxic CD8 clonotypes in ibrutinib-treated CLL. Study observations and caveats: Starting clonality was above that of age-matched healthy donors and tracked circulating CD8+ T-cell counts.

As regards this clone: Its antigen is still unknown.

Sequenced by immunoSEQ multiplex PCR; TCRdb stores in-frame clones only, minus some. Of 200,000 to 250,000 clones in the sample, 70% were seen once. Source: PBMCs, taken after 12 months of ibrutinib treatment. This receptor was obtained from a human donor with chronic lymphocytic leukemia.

The CDR3 spells CASSLTGGDTQYF. The CDR3 nucleotides are TGTGCCAGCTCACTGACAGGGGGAGATACGCAGTATTTT. V usage is TRBV18 and J usage is TRBJ2-3; 9 bases fit TRBD1. CDR1 is KGHSH and CDR2 is LQKENI in the germline V gene. The CDR3 length is 13 residues. The junction had 1 base not matched to a gene; V was cut back by 4 bases and J by 5 bases. The full variable domain, completed using reference TRBV18 and TRBJ2-3, is NAGVMQNPRHLVRRRGQEARLRCSPMKGHSHVYWYRQLPEEGLKFMVYLQKENIIDESGMPKERFSAEFPKEGPSILRIQQVVRGDSAAYFCASSLTGGDTQYFGPGTRLTVL.